These 20 T cell receptor beta chains came from one sample sequenced in a study of T cell clonotyping in hematopoietic cell transplantation. Documented time point: recipient sample about 28 days before transplant, after cytoreduction. The method was immunoSEQ multiplex PCR; TCRdb's version includes in-frame clones alone and lacks a portion of them. Among around 40,000 clones listed, 95% were seen once. Material: peripheral blood mononuclear cells, obtained before stem cell transplant. All receptors come from a man aged 35 to 55 with chronic myeloid leukemia. Some clones in this sample may be carry-over from other donors' samples.

The chain recombines TRBV2 with TRBJ1-5; D gene uncertain. Deletions cut 4 bases from V and 9 bases from J, with 13 bases between. Germline V gives CDR1 SNHLY, CDR2 FYNNEI. The CDR3 runs to 13 residues. This CDR3 is CASSVGAEGPQHF. The CDR3 DNA is TGTGCCAGCAGTGTGGGAGCGGAAGGGCCCCAGCATTTT.

This chain connects TRBV9 to TRBJ2-5; TRBD2 aligns across 8 bases. After removal of 0 bases from V and 3 bases from J, the junction contained 7 bases not matched to a gene. The CDR3 loop spans 16 amino acids. Germline CDR1 SGDLS, CDR2 YYNGEE. The CDR3 is CASSVAPAGAEETQYF. The DNA of the CDR3 is TGTGCCAGCAGCGTAGCGCCAGCGGGGGCCGAAGAGACCCAGTACTTC. The entire variable domain, with the rest obtained from reference TRBV9 and TRBJ2-5, is as follows: DSGVTQTPKHLITATGQRVTLRCSPRSGDLSVYWYQQSLDQGLQFLIQYYNGEERAKGNILERFSAQQFPDLHSELNLSSLELGDSALYFCASSVAPAGAEETQYFGPGTRLLVL.

The chain recombines TRBV29-1 with TRBJ1-4; 10 bases fit TRBD1. Germline CDR1 is SQVTM and CDR2 is ANQGSEA. J was trimmed by 8 bases and V by 7 bases; bases with no gene match: 7. This CDR3 comprises 13 residues. The CDR3 nucleotides read TGCAGCGCGAGACAGGGGGCCCACGAAAAACTGTTTTTT. Translated: CSARQGAHEKLFF.

This sequence joins TRBV27 and TRBJ1-5, with TRBD1 as a possible D gene (6 bases). Trimming took 5 bases from V and 1 from J, leaving 12 bases between them. Germline CDR1 reads MNHEY; CDR2 reads SMNVEV (reference sequence). The CDR3 sequence is 15 residues long. DNA of the CDR3: TGTGCCAGCAGTGCCGACAGGCGCAGCAATCAGCCCCAGCATTTT. Translated, it gives CASSADRRSNQPQHF.

The rearrangement links TRBV27 to TRBJ1-1, with D uncertain. The length of the CDR3 is 13 residues. The V gene's germline CDR1 is MNHEY and CDR2 SMNVEV (reference sequence). Deletions cut 7 bases from V and 5 bases from J, with 14 bases between. The CDR3 DNA reads TGTGCCAGCACCCGCTCCCACGAAACTGAAGCTTTCTTT. Translation: CASTRSHETEAFF.

This clone was observed a single time. The chain combines TRBV9 with TRBJ1-1; D is perhaps TRBD1 (6 bases). This CDR3 spans 13 amino acids. V was clipped by 3 bases and J by 3 bases, with 9 bases between them. Germline loops: CDR1 SGDLS, CDR2 YYNGEE. The CDR3 region is CASSAGADTEAFF. In DNA form, the CDR3 reads TGTGCCAGCAGCGCAGGGGCGGACACTGAAGCTTTCTTT.

The J gene is TRBJ2-7, the V gene TRBV28; unclear D gene. This CDR3 region has 12 residues. Germline loops: CDR1 MDHEN, CDR2 SYDVKM. The CDR3 DNA follows: TGTGCGGCACAGACCGGCTCCTACGAGCAGTACTTC. The encoded protein is CAAQTGSYEQYF.

V usage is TRBV4-2 and J usage is TRBJ2-3; the D gene is possibly TRBD2 (6 bases). The CDR3 runs to 16 residues. Germline assignment: CDR1 LGHNA and CDR2 YNFKEQ. V lost 4 bases and J lost 3, with 17 bases in between. The chain's CDR3 is CASSPHRDSKTDTQYF. The CDR3 nucleotides read TGTGCCAGCAGCCCCCACCGGGACTCTAAAACAGATACGCAGTATTTT.

The chain has TRBV11-2 and TRBJ2-5, with TRBD2 as a possible D gene (6 bases). V was cut by 8 bases and J by 5 bases, with 21 bases left in between. The CDR3 covers 15 residues. CDR1 is SGHAT and CDR2 is FQNNGV in the germline V gene. The CDR3 loop reads CASGDWSLGGETQYF. CDR3 DNA: TGTGCCAGCGGCGATTGGTCTCTGGGAGGTGAGACCCAGTACTTC.

The chain recombines TRBV11-2 with TRBJ2-7, with a possible D match to TRBD2 (5 bases). The CDR3 has 14 amino acids. Trimming removed 4 bases at V and 2 bases at J, with 12 bases between. Germline V gene lookup returns CDR1 SGHAT and CDR2 FQNNGV. CDR3 in amino acids: CASSWGTGTYEQYF. The CDR3 coding sequence is TGTGCCAGCAGCTGGGGTACGGGGACCTACGAGCAGTACTTC.

The V call is TRBV14, the J call TRBJ1-5, with 8 bases that match TRBD1. The CDR3 totals 20 residues. Trimming at V came to 0 bases and at J to 2 bases, leaving 15 bases not matched to a gene. Germline lookup yields CDR1 SGHDN and CDR2 FVKESK. Here the CDR3 reads CASSQDRGQGEVFCNQPQHF. In DNA, the CDR3 is TGTGCCAGCAGCCAAGATAGAGGACAGGGAGAAGTATTCTGCAATCAGCCCCAGCATTTT.

The chain couples TRBV9 to TRBJ2-7, with D tentatively TRBD1 (6 bases). Germline values: CDR1 SGDLS, CDR2 YYNGEE. The CDR3 runs 14 residues. Deletions cut 3 bases from V and 0 bases from J, with 10 bases between. The CDR3 DNA reads as TGTGCCAGCAGCGCCCCACAGGGCTCCTACGAGCAGTACTTC. Residues: CASSAPQGSYEQYF.

The J gene is TRBJ2-2, the V gene TRBV30; D possibly matches TRBD1 or TRBD2 (6 bases each). This CDR3 contains 13 residues. Germline V gene lookup returns CDR1 GTSNPN and CDR2 SVGIG (reference sequence). V dropped 4 bases and J dropped 7 bases, with 13 bases sitting between them. For the CDR3, the DNA is TGTGCCTGGAATCGGGGGCTCGACGGGGAGCTGTTTTTT. Translation: CAWNRGLDGELFF.

The rearrangement uses TRBV30 and TRBJ1-1; 9 bases are a match to TRBD1. The CDR3 is 14 residues long. J was trimmed by 3 bases and V by 0 bases; bases with no gene match: 2. From germline, CDR1 is GTSNPN and CDR2 SVGIG (reference sequence). This CDR3 reads CAWSVDRGDTEAFF. CDR3 nucleotides: TGTGCCTGGAGTGTGGACAGGGGTGACACTGAAGCTTTCTTT.

This chain uses TRBV15 with TRBJ1-2; 8 bases map to TRBD1. V lost 0 bases, J lost 7 bases, and 4 bases stayed unmatched. CDR3 size: 14 residues. Germline V gives CDR1 LNHNV, CDR2 YYDKDF (reference sequence). The CDR3 DNA follows: TGTGCCACCAGCAGAGATCGGACAGGGAGTGGCTACACCTTC. Its translation: CATSRDRTGSGYTF. Based on the CDR3 plus reference TRBV15 and TRBJ1-2, the full variable domain is DAMVIQNPRYQVTQFGKPVTLSCSQTLNHNVMYWYQQKSSQAPKLLFHYYDKDFNNEADTPDNFQSRRPNTSFCFLDIRSPGLGDTAMYLCATSRDRTGSGYTFGSGTRLTVV.

V and J are TRBV5-1 and TRBJ2-5, with D unresolved. The germline V gene has CDR1 SGHRS and CDR2 YFSETQ. V lost 2 bases and J lost 0, with 14 bases in between. The CDR3 has 16 amino acids. The CDR3 protein is CASSFADDWYQETQYF. The CDR3 region has the DNA TGCGCCAGCAGCTTCGCGGACGATTGGTACCAAGAGACCCAGTACTTC. The full variable domain, in which reference TRBV5-1 and TRBJ2-5 provide the parts outside the CDR3, is KAGVTQTPRYLIKTRGQQVTLSCSPISGHRSVSWYQQTPGQGLQFLFEYFSETQRNKGNFPGRFSGRQFSNSRSEMNVSTLELGDSALYLCASSFADDWYQETQYFGPGTRLLVL.

The gene calls are TRBV2 and TRBJ1-2, with D perhaps matching TRBD1 (5 bases). The CDR3 extends over 12 amino acids. Per germline, CDR1 SNHLY and CDR2 FYNNEI. With 6 bases removed from V and 8 bases from J, the gap between germline ends came to 13 bases. This CDR3 reads CASSQKRDGYTF. CDR3 DNA: TGTGCCAGCAGCCAGAAAAGGGACGGCTACACCTTC.

This rearrangement joins TRBV11-1 to TRBJ1-1; maybe TRBD1 (6 bases). Germline V CDR1 and CDR2: SGHAT, FQDESV (reference sequence). V was shortened by 6 bases and J by 6 bases, with 14 bases between the two germline ends. The CDR3 runs to 13 residues. For the CDR3, the DNA is TGTGCCAGCAGATCCACAGGGTCCCCTGAAGCTTTCTTT. It codes for CASRSTGSPEAFF.

The chain joins TRBV6-6 to TRBJ1-1, with 7 nucleotides matching TRBD1. This CDR3 is 14 amino acids long. Germline lookup yields CDR1 MNHNY and CDR2 SVGAGI (reference sequence). After removal of 5 bases from V and 6 bases from J, the junction contained 9 bases not matched to a gene. The CDR3 reads CASSRIGQVSEAFF. The CDR3 coding sequence is TGTGCCAGCAGTCGTATCGGACAGGTATCTGAAGCTTTCTTT.

This clone was seen just once. The chain uses TRBV6-5 and TRBJ2-7, with 7 nucleotides matching TRBD1. Per germline, CDR1 MNHEY and CDR2 SVGAGI. CDR3 size: 12 residues. V was clipped by 6 bases and J by 8 bases; unmatched bases: 7. CDR3 DNA: TGTGCCAGCAGCACCCGACAGGGTAAGCAGTACTTC. Its protein product is CASSTRQGKQYF.